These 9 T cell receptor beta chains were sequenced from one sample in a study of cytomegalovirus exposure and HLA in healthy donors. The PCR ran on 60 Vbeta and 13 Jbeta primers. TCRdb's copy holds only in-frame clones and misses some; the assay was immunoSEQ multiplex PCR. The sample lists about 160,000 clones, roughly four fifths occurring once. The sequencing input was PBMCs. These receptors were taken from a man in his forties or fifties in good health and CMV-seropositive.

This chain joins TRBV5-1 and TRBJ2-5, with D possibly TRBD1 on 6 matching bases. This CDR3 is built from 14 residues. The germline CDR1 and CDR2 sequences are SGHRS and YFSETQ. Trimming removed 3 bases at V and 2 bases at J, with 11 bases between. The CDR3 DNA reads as TGCGCCAGCAGCTCCACAGGGTGGCAAGAGACCCAGTACTTC. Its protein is CASSSTGWQETQYF.

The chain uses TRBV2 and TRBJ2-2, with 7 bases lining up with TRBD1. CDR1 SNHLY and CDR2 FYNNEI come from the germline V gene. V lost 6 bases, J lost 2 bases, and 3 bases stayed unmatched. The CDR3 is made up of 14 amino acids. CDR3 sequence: CASSDRENTGELFF. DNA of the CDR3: TGTGCCAGCAGCGACAGGGAAAACACCGGGGAGCTGTTTTTT.

This chain's CDR3 is CASTPSGSGENEQFF. In nucleotides, the CDR3 is TGTGCCAGCACCCCTAGCGGGAGTGGTGAGAATGAGCAGTTCTTC. This rearrangement joins TRBV27 to TRBJ2-1; 10 bases align to TRBD2. Per the germline V gene, CDR1 is MNHEY and CDR2 is SMNVEV (reference sequence). J was trimmed by 7 bases and V by 7 bases; bases with no gene match: 10. CDR3 length: 15 amino acids.

CDR3 in DNA: TGTGCCAGCAGCCCCGAAATCGGGACTAGCAATGAGCAGTTCTTC. Its protein product is CASSPEIGTSNEQFF. J is TRBJ2-1 and V is TRBV6-6; 8 bases line up with TRBD2. CDR3 length: 15 amino acids. The ends lost 6 bases at V and 6 bases at J; junction bases unmatched: 10. From germline, CDR1 is MNHNY and CDR2 SVGAGI (reference sequence).

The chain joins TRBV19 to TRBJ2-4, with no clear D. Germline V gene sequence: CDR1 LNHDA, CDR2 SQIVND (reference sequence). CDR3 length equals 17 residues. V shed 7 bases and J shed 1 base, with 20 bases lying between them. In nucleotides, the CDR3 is TGTGCCAGTACCCACTCCCTTTTGCGGCGGGCCAAAAACATTCAGTACTTC. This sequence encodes CASTHSLLRRAKNIQYF.

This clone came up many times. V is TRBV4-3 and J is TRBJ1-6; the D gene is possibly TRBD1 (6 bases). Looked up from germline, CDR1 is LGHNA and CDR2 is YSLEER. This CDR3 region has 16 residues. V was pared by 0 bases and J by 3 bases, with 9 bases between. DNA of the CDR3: TGCGCCAGCAGCCAAGACTCGGACAGCTATAATTCACCCCTCCACTTT. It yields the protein CASSQDSDSYNSPLHF.

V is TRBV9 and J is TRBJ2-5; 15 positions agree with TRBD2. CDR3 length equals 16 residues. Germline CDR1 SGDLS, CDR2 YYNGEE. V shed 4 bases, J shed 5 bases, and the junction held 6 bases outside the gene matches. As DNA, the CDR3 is TGTGCCAGCAGCCCCACCGGGACTAGCGGGGGGGAGACCCAGTACTTC. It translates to CASSPTGTSGGETQYF.

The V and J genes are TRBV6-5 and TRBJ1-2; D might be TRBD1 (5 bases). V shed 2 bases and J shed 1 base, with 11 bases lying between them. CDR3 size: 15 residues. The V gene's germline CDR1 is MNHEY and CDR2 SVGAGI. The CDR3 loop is CASSYATANNYGYTF. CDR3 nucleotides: TGTGCCAGCAGTTACGCGACAGCTAATAACTATGGCTACACCTTC.

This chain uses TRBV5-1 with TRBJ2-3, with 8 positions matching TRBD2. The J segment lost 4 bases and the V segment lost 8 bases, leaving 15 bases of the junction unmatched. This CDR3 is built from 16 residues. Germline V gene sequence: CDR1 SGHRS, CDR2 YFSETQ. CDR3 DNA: TGCGCCAGTGCACGGCGTAGAGCGGGAGAGGCAGATACGCAGTATTTT. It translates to CASARRRAGEADTQYF.